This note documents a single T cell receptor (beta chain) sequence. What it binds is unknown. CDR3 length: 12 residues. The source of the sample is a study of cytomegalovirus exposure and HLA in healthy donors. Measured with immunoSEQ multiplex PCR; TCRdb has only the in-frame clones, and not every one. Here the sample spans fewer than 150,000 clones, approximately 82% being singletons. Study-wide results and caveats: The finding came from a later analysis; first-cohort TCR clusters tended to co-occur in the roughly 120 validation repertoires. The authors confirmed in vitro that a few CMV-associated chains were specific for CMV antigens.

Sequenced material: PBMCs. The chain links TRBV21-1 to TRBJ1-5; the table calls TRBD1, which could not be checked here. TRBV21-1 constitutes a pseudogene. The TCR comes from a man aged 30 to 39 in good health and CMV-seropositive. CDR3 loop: CASTVSNQPQHF. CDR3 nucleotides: TGTGCCAGCACAGTTAGCAATCAGCCCCAGCATTTT.